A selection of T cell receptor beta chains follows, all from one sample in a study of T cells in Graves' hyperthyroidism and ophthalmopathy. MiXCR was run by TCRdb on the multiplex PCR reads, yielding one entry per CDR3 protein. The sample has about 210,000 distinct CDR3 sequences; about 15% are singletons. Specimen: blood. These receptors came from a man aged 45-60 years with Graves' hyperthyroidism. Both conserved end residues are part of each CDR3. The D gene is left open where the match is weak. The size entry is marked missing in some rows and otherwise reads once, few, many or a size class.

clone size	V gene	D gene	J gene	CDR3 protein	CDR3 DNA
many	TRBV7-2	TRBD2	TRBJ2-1	CASSLDSGSYNEQFF	TGTGCCAGCAGCTTAGATAGCGGGAGCTACAATGAGCAGTTCTTC
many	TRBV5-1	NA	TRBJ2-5	CASSLGLTQETQYF	TGCGCCAGCAGCTTGGGACTGACACAAGAGACCCAGTACTTC
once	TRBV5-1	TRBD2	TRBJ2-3	CASSLGRGTSTDTQYF	TGTGCCAGCAGCTTAGGGCGGGGGACCAGCACAGATACGCAGTATTTT
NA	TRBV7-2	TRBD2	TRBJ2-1	CASSSEAGVGEQFF	TGTGCCAGCAGCAGCGAGGCGGGAGTCGGTGAGCAGTTCTTC
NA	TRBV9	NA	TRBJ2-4	CASSVYRSDIQYF	TGTGCCAGCAGCGTTTACAGGTCGGACATTCAGTACTTC
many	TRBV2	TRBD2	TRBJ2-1	CASSRLAVSNEQFF	TGTGCCAGCAGTAGACTAGCCGTAAGCAATGAGCAGTTCTTC
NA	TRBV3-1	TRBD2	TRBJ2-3	CASSQGLAADTQYF	TGTGCCAGCAGCCAAGGACTAGCTGCAGATACGCAGTATTTT
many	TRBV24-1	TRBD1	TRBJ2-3	CATSDLTGQSTDTQYF	TGTGCCACCAGTGATTTGACGGGACAGTCCACAGATACGCAGTATTTT
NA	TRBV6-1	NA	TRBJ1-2	CASSDRLGYGYTF	TGTGCCAGCAGTGACAGGCTTGGGTATGGCTACACCTTC
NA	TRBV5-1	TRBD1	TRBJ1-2	CASGLTGGNYGYTF	TGCGCCAGCGGACTGACAGGGGGCAACTATGGCTACACCTTC
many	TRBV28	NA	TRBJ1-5	CASIPDLANQPQHF	TGTGCCAGCATCCCAGATCTCGCCAATCAGCCCCAGCATTTT
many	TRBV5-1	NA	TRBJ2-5	CASSTGRDQETQYF	TGCGCCAGCAGCACTGGACGGGACCAAGAGACCCAGTACTTC
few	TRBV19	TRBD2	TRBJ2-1	CASSQERLAQTEQFF	TGTGCCAGTAGTCAGGAGAGACTAGCGCAAACAGAGCAGTTCTTC
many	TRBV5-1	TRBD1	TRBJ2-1	CASSSSPQGSRSNEQFF	TGCGCCAGCAGTTCGTCCCCACAGGGGAGTAGAAGCAATGAGCAGTTCTTC
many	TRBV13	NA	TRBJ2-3	CASSRRPRTDTQYF	TGTGCCAGCAGCCGGCGTCCCCGCACAGATACGCAGTATTTT
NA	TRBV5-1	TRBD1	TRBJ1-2	CASSWSPGQGGRWGYGYTF	TGCGCCAGCAGCTGGAGTCCGGGACAGGGAGGACGGTGGGGCTATGGCTACACCTTC
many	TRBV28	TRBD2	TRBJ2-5	CASSMRGLAGETQYF	TGTGCCAGCTCTATGAGGGGTCTAGCGGGAGAGACCCAGTACTTC
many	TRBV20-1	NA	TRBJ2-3	CSATLSDSWGTDTQYF	TGCAGTGCTACCCTGTCGGACTCTTGGGGCACAGATACGCAGTATTTT
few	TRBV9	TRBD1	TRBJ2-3	CASSAVTGTGGTDTQYF	TGTGCCAGCAGCGCCGTAACCGGGACAGGGGGCACAGATACGCAGTATTTT
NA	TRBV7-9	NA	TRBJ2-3	CASSLPKWLADTQYF	TGTGCCAGCAGCTTACCCAAGTGGTTGGCAGATACGCAGTATTTT
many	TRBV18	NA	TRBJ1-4	CASSRQWDEKLFF	TGTGCCAGCTCACGACAATGGGATGAAAAACTGTTTTTT
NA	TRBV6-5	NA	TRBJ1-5	CASSYYGGRSNQPQHF	TGTGCCAGCAGTTACTATGGGGGCCGTAGCAATCAGCCCCAGCATTTT